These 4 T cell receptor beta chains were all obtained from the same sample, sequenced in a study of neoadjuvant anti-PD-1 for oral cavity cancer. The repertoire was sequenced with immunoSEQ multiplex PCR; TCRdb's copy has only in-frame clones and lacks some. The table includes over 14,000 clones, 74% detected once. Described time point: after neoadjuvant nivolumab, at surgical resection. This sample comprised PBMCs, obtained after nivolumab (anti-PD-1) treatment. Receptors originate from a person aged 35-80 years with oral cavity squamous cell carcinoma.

The CDR3 protein is CASSIGLQTEAFF. The CDR3, as DNA: TGTGCCAGTAGTATTGGATTACAGACTGAAGCTTTCTTT. The chain joins TRBV19 to TRBJ1-1; D unclear. The CDR3 runs to 13 residues. The V gene's germline CDR1 is LNHDA and CDR2 SQIVND (reference sequence). V was pared by 3 bases and J by 5 bases, with 10 bases between.

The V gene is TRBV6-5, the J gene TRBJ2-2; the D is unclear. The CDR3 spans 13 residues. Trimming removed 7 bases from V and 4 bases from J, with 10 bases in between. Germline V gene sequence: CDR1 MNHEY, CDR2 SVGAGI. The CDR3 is CASNHEVTGELFF. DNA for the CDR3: TGTGCCAGCAATCATGAGGTCACCGGGGAGCTGTTTTTT.

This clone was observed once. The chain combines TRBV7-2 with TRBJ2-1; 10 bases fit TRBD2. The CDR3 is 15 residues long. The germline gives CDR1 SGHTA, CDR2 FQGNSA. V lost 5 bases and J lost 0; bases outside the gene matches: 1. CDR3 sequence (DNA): TGTGCCAGCAGCCCTAGCGGGAGCTCCTACAATGAGCAGTTCTTC. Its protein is CASSPSGSSYNEQFF. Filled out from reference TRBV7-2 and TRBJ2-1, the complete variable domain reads GAGVSQSPSNKVTEKGKDVELRCDPISGHTALYWYRQSLGQGLEFLIYFQGNSAPDKSGLPSDRFSAERTGGSVSTLTIQRTQQEDSAVYLCASSPSGSSYNEQFFGPGTRLTVL.

CDR3 sequence reads: CASSESRGPKQETQYF. The CDR3 DNA sequence: TGTGCCAGCAGTGAATCCAGGGGACCTAAACAAGAGACCCAGTACTTC. J is TRBJ2-5 and V is TRBV25-1; TRBD1 might be the D (6 bases). The CDR3 runs to 16 residues. CDR1 and CDR2 from the germline V gene are MGHDK and SYGVNS. The germline V and J ends were trimmed by 1 base and 2 bases, with 14 bases remaining between them.